The source of this TCR beta chain is a study of shared clonotypes between healthy human individuals. Splitting of each subset's genomic DNA was done evenly across several immunoSEQ plates. Clones were sequenced by immunoSEQ multiplex PCR, and TCRdb holds only the in-frame ones, with some missing. The sample carries some 500,000 clones, roughly 95% recorded once. For this clone: Antigen specificity is unknown.

Healthy and HIV-negative, the adult donors had no recent acute infections or vaccinations. Memory CD4+ cells were the fraction left after CD45RA+ naive selection. Germline V lookup: CDR1 MNHEY, CDR2 SVGAGI. Trimming took off 2 bases at V and 5 bases at J, with 12 bases between the two ends. This CDR3 is 14 amino acids long. Overall study findings and caveats: An effect of sequencing depth on clonotype sharing among donors was expected.

The clonotype was recovered from a woman aged 30 to 39 in good health. The V call is TRBV6-5, the J call TRBJ2-5; the D gene could be TRBD1 or TRBD2 (5 bases each). Sequenced sample: naive CD4+ T cells sorted from blood. Subset in this sample: CD45RA+ positively selected. CDR3 protein: CASSYARERETQYF. CDR3 DNA sequence: TGTGCCAGCAGTTACGCCAGGGAGCGGGAGACCCAGTACTTC.